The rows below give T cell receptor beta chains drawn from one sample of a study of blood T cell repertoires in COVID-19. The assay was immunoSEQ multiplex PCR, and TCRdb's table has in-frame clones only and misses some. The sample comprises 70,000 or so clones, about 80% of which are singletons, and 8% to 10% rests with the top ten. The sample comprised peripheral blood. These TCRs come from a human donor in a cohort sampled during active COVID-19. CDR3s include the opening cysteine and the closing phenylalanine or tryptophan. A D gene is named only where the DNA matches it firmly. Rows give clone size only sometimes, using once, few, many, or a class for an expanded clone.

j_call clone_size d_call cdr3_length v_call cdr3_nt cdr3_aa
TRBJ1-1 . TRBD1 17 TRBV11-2 TGTGCCAGCAGCTTAGGGTATCAGGAGGACAGGGACACTGAAGCTTTCTTT CASSLGYQEDRDTEAFF
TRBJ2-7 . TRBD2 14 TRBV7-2 TGTGCCAGCAGCTCCGGGGGGAGCTCCTACGAGCAGTACTTC CASSSGGSSYEQYF
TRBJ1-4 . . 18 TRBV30 TGTGCCTGGAGTGTACAGGGAGTTTTGGCTACGGCTAATGAAAAACTGTTTTTT CAWSVQGVLATANEKLFF
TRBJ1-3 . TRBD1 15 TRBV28 TGTGCCAGCAGAAAAGAGGGGGCGCGGGGAAACACCATATATTTT CASRKEGARGNTIYF
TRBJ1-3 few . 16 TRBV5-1 TGCGCCAGCAGCTTGAGAGGAGGGCCACCTGGAAACACCATATATTTT CASSLRGGPPGNTIYF
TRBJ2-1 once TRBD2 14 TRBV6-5 TGTGCCAGCAGAGGGACTAGGGCCTACAATGAGCAGTTCTTC CASRGTRAYNEQFF
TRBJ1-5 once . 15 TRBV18 TGTGCCAGCTCACCAGGTTACGGGAAGGGTCAGCCCCAGCATTTT CASSPGYGKGQPQHF
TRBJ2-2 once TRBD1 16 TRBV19 TGTGCCAGTAATTTCCCCAGGACAGGGAACACCGGGGAGCTGTTTTTT CASNFPRTGNTGELFF
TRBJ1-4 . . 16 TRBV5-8 TGTGCCAGTACTACCAAGCTTGGATCCAGGGGTGAAAAACTGTTTTTT CASTTKLGSRGEKLFF
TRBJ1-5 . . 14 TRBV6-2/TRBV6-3 TGTGCCAGCAGTCACCGGGTCCTTTATCAGCGCCAGCATTTT CASSHRVLYQRQHF
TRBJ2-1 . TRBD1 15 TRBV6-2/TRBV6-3 TGTGCCAGCAGTCGGACAGGGAGCTCCTACAATGAGCAGTTCTTC CASSRTGSSYNEQFF
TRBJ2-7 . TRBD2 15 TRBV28 TGTGCCAGCAGTCCTAGCGGGAGCGAACCCTACGAGCAGTACTTC CASSPSGSEPYEQYF
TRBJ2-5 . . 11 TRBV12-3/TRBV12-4 TGTGCCAGCAGTTTCCTAGAGACCCAGTACTTC CASSFLETQYF
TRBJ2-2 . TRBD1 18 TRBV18 TGTGCCAGCTCACTTTCGGCACCCGGGACAGCGAACACCGGGGAGCTGTTTTTT CASSLSAPGTANTGELFF
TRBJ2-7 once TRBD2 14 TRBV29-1 TGCAGCGTTGGTAGCGGGAATATTCCCTACGAGCAGTACTTC CSVGSGNIPYEQYF
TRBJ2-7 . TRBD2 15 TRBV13 TGTGCCAGCAGCATTGGGGGACTAGGTAATTACGAGCAGTACTTC CASSIGGLGNYEQYF
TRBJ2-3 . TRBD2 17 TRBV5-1 TGCGCCAGCACCGCCGCCCTCGGGACTAGCTTAGCAGATACGCAGTATTTT CASTAALGTSLADTQYF
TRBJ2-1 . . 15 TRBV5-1 TGCGCCAGCAGCTTGCTCAGGGGAACTTACAATGAGCAGTTCTTC CASSLLRGTYNEQFF
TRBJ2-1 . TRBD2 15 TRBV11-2 TGTGCCAGCACTCGCCAACTAGCGTCTTACAATGAGCAGTTCTTC CASTRQLASYNEQFF
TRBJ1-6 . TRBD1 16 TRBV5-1 TGCGCCAGCAGCTTGGCAGGACAGGCAAAAAATTCACCCCTCCACTTT CASSLAGQAKNSPLHF
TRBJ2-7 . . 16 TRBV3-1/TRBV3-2 TGTGCCAGCAGCCAAGACCGGACAGTCAAGTCCTACGAGCAGTACTTC CASSQDRTVKSYEQYF
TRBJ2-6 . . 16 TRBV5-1 TGCGCCAGCAGCAGGGACACGGGGGGTGGGGCCAACGTCCTGACTTTC CASSRDTGGGANVLTF
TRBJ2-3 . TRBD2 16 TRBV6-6 TGTGCCAGCCCTCTCGTACCGGGAGGGCTTTGGGATACGCAGTATTTT CASPLVPGGLWDTQYF
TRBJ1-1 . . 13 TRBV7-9 TGTGCCAGCAGCTTGGGGCAGAACACTGAAGCTTTCTTT CASSLGQNTEAFF
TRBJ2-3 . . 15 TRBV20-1 TGCAGTGCTAGTAGGCGGCTTACTAGCACAGATACGCAGTATTTT CSASRRLTSTDTQYF
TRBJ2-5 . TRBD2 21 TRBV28 TGTGCCAGCAGTCCAACCCTTAAAAGTTTTCTAGCGGGGGAAACACAAGAGACCCAGTACTTC CASSPTLKSFLAGETQETQYF
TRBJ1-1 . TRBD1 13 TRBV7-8 TGTGCCAGCAGCTACTCAGGGCAGGGGGATGCTTTCTTT CASSYSGQGDAFF
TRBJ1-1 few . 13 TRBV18 TGTGCCAGCTCCGATAGGAGTAACACTGAAGCTTTCTTT CASSDRSNTEAFF
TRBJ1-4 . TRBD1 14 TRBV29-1 TGCAGCGCCTCGACAGGGTTCGGCAATGAAAAACTGTTTTTT CSASTGFGNEKLFF
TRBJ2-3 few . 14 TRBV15 TGTGCCACCAGCGCGGCAGGGGATTCAGATACGCAGTATTTT CATSAAGDSDTQYF
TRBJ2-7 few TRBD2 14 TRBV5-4 TGTGCCAGCAGCCGGACTAGCGGAACCTACGAGCAGTACTTC CASSRTSGTYEQYF
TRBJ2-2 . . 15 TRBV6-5 TGTGCCAGCAGTTACTCGCAGGGGAAAACCGGGGAGCTGTTTTTT CASSYSQGKTGELFF
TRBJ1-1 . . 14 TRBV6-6 TGTGCCAGCAGTTACAGGGGCGGGAACACTGAAGCTTTCTTT CASSYRGGNTEAFF
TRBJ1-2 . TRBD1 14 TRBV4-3 TGCGCCAGCAGCCGAACAGGGGAACCCTATGGCTACACCTTC CASSRTGEPYGYTF
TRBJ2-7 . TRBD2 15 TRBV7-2 TGTGCCAGCAGCTTATCCCTGGGACTAGCGGGAGAGCAGTACTTC CASSLSLGLAGEQYF
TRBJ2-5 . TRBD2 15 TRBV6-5 TGTGCCAGCAGTTACGAACGGACTAGCCAAGAGACCCAGTACTTC CASSYERTSQETQYF
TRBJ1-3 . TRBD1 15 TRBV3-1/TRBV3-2 TGTGCCAGCAGAGGGACAGCCATTGGAAGAAACACCATATATTTT CASRGTAIGRNTIYF
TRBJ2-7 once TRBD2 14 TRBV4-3 TGCGCCAGCAGCCAACCACTAGCGGGAGACGAGCAGTACTTC CASSQPLAGDEQYF
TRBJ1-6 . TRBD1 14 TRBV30 TGTGCCTGGAGGACGGGACAGCCTAATTCACCCCTCCACTTT CAWRTGQPNSPLHF
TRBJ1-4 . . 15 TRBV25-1 TGTGCCAGCAGTAGAATAAGAGGGGGTAATGAAAAACTGTTTTTT CASSRIRGGNEKLFF
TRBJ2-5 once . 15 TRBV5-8 TGTGCCAGCAGCTTGAGGGCAGGGCACCGGGAGACCCAGTACTTC CASSLRAGHRETQYF
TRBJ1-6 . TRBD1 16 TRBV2 TGTGCCAGCAAGGGGACAGGGGTCTCCTATAATTCACCCCTCCACTTT CASKGTGVSYNSPLHF
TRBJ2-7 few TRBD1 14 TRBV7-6 TGTGCCAGCAGCTTAGGACAGGGGGGGAACGAGCAGTACTTC CASSLGQGGNEQYF
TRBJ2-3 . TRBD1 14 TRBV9 TGTGCCAGCAGCGAAACAGGGGGGACAGATACGCAGTATTTT CASSETGGTDTQYF
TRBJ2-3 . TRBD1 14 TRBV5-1 TGCGCCAGCGGGACAGGGAGGGTTGGAGATACGCAGTATTTT CASGTGRVGDTQYF
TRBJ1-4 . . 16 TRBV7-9 TGTGCCAGCAGCTTCTTTCAGGTTGCAACTAATGAAAAACTGTTTTTT CASSFFQVATNEKLFF
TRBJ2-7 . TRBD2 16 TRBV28 TGTGCCAGCAGTTTATTGGCGGGAGGGCCTCCCCACGAGCAGTACTTC CASSLLAGGPPHEQYF
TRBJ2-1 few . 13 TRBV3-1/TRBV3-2 TGTGCCAGCAGCTCGGGACTGTACAATGAGCAGTTCTTC CASSSGLYNEQFF
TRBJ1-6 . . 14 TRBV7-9 TGTGCCAGCAGCTTCGGACAGCCAACTTCACCCCTCCACTTT CASSFGQPTSPLHF
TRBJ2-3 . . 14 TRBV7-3 TGTGCCAGCAGCCAGACAGGAGGCACAGATACGCAGTATTTT CASSQTGGTDTQYF
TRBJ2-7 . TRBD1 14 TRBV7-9 TGTGCCAGCAGCTTTGACAGGGGGACCTACGAGCAGTACTTC CASSFDRGTYEQYF
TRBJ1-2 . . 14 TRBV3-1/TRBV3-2 TGTGCCAGCAGCGATCGTCCAGGATCATATGGCTACACCTTC CASSDRPGSYGYTF
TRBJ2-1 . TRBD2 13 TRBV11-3 TGTGCCAGCGGCCGAGGGAGGGGCAATGAGCAGTTCTTC CASGRGRGNEQFF
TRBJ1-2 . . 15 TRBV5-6 TGTGCCAGCAGCGACCCCCGGGGGGTAGGAGGTGGCTACACCTTC CASSDPRGVGGGYTF
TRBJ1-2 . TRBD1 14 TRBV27 TGTGCCAGCGCCTCGGGACAGGGTCTCTATGGCTACACCTTC CASASGQGLYGYTF
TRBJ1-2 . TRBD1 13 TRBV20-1 TGCAGTGCCAGTGGGACAGGGGCGCTTGGCTACACCTTC CSASGTGALGYTF
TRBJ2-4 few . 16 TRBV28 TGTGCCAGCAAAACGGGGACATTGCTAGCCAAAAACATTCAGTACTTC CASKTGTLLAKNIQYF
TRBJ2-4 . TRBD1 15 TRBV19 TGTGCCAGTAGTTCTGCCGGGACAGGGCTAAACATTCAGTACTTC CASSSAGTGLNIQYF
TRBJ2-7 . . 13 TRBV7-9 TGTGCCAGCAGCTCTCGCCAGGGCCACGAGCAGTACTTC CASSSRQGHEQYF